This T cell receptor beta chain came from a study of identical twins. The CDR3 covers 15 residues. Trimming pared 8 bases from V and 7 bases from J, leaving 24 bases between. Germline V gene data show CDR1 as SQVTM and CDR2 as ANQGSEA. TCRdb ran MiXCR on the 5' RACE reads and lists one entry per CDR3 protein. The sample lists hundreds of thousands of distinct CDR3 sequences, about 20% seen once, with 4.3% in the top ten. These data were also reused for a study on T cells expressing NK-cell markers.

The TCR originated in a woman in her late teens or twenties in good health. V and J are TRBV29-1 and TRBJ2-1; possibly TRBD1 for D (6 bases). Sequenced material: PBMCs. CDR3 coding DNA: TGCAGCCTCGGACAGACATATTACGAAGGTAATGAGCAGTTCTTC. This translates into CSLGQTYYEGNEQFF.